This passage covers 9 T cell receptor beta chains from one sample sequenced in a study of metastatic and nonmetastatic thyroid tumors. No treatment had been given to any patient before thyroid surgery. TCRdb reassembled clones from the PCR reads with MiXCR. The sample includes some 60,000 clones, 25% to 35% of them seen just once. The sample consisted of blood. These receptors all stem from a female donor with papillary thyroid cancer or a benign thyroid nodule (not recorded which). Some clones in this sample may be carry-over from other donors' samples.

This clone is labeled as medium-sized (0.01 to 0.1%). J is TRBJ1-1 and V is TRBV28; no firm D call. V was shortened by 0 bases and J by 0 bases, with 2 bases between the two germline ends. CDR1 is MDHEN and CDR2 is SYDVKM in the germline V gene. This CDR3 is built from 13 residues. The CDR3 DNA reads TGTGCCAGCAGTTTATGGATGAACACTGAAGCTTTCTTT. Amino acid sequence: CASSLWMNTEAFF. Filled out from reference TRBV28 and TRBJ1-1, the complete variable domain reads DVKVTQSSRYLVKRTGEKVFLECVQDMDHENMFWYRQDPGLGLRLIYFSYDVKMKEKGDIPEGYSVSREKKERFSLILESASTNQTSMYLCASSLWMNTEAFFGQGTRLTVV.

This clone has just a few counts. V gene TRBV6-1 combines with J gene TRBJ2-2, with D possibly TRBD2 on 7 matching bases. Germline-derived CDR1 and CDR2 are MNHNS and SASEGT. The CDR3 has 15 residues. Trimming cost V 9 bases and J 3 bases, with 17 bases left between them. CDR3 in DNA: TGTGCCAGTGACCCGCGGGGGCCCGACACCGGGGAGCTGTTTTTT. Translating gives CASDPRGPDTGELFF.

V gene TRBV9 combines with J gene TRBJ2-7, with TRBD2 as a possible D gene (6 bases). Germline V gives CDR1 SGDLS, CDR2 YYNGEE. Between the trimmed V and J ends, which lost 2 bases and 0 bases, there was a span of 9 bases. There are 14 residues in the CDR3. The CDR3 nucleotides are TGTGCCAGCAGCGTCGACGGGAGCTCCTACGAGCAGTACTTC. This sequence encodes CASSVDGSSYEQYF.

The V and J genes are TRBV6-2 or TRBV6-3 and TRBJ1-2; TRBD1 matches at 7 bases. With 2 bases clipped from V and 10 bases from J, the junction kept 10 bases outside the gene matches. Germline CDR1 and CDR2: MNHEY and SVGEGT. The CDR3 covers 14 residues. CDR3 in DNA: TGTGCCAGCAGTTACAGTCACAGACAGGGCCTCTACACCTTC. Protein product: CASSYSHRQGLYTF.

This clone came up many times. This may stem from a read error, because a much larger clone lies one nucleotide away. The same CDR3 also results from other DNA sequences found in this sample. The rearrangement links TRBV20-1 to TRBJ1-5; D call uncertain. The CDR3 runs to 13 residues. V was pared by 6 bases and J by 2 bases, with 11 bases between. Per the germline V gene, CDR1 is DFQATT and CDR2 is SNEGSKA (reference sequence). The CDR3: CSARSVGNQPQHF. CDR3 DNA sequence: TGCAGTGCCAGATCGGTCGGCAATCAGCCCCAGCATTTT.

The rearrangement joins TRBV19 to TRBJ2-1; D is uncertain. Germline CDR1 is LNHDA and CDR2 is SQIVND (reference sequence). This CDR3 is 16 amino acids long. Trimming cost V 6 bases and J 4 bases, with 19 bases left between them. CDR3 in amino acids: CASSRGVGPGYNEQFF. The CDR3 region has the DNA TGTGCCAGTAGCCGCGGAGTAGGACCTGGGTACAATGAGCAGTTCTTC.

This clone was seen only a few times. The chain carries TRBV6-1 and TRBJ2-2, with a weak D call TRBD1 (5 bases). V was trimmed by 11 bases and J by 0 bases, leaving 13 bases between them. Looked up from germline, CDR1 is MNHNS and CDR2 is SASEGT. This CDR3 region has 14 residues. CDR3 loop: CAGRQTTNTGELFF. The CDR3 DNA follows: TGTGCCGGTAGACAGACGACGAACACCGGGGAGCTGTTTTTT.

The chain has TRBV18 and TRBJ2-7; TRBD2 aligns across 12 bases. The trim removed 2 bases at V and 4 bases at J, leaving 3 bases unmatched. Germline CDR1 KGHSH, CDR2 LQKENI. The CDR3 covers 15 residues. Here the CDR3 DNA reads TGTGCCAGCTCACCAACTAGCGGGGGGAGTTACGAGCAGTACTTC. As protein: CASSPTSGGSYEQYF. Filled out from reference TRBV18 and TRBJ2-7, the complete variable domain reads NAGVMQNPRHLVRRRGQEARLRCSPMKGHSHVYWYRQLPEEGLKFMVYLQKENIIDESGMPKERFSAEFPKEGPSILRIQQVVRGDSAAYFCASSPTSGGSYEQYFGPGTRLTVT.

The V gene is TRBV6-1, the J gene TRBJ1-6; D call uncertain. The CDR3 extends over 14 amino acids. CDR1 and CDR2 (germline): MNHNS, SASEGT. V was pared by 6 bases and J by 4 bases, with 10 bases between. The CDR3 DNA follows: TGTGCCAGCAGGGAGACACGTTATAATTCACCCCTCCACTTT. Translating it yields CASRETRYNSPLHF.